Presented here are 18 T cell receptor beta chains from one specimen sequenced in a study of human T cells and chemical hapten exposure. TCRdb redid the calling of the RACE reads with MiXCR, one entry per CDR3 protein. The sample holds roughly 62,000 distinct CDR3 sequences; 9.5% to 15% are singletons and the top ten take approximately 2.4%. Time point described: patch test 3, about 24 weeks after DPC sensitization. Described treatment: therapeutic diphenylcyclopropenone sensitization with weekly scalp DPC. The source material was whole blood, sampled in connection with sensitization to the hapten diphenylcyclopropenone (DPC). The receptors were sampled from a man between 25 and 39 years old with alopecia areata. Some clones in this sample may be carry-over from other donors' samples.

Details on this clonotype: This could be a read error, since a much larger clone is one nucleotide away. For the CDR3, the DNA is TGTGTCAGCAGCCAACCGGGCAGCACAGATACGCAGTATTTT. This encodes CVSSQPGSTDTQYF. V and J are TRBV14 and TRBJ2-3, with no clear D. Germline V gives CDR1 SGHDN, CDR2 FVKESK. This CDR3 has 14 residues. The full variable domain, in which reference TRBV14 and TRBJ2-3 provide the parts outside the CDR3, is EAGVTQFPSHSVIEKGQTVTLRCDPISGHDNLYWYRRVMGKEIKFLLHFVKESKQDESGMPNNRFLAERTGGTYSTLKVQPAELEDSGVYFCVSSQPGSTDTQYFGPGTRLTVL.

This clonotype was recorded only once. J is TRBJ1-5 and V is TRBV6-5; perhaps TRBD1 as D (6 bases). This CDR3 is 14 amino acids long. Germline V gene data show CDR1 as MNHEY and CDR2 as SVGAGI. V lost 7 bases to trimming and J lost 5 bases, with 15 bases between them. CDR3 residues: CASMGRGGDQPQHF. The CDR3 DNA reads TGTGCCAGCATGGGCAGAGGGGGGGATCAGCCCCAGCATTTT.

V usage is TRBV12-3 or TRBV12-4 and J usage is TRBJ2-3; 7 bases fit TRBD1. This CDR3 is 15 amino acids long. Trimming at V came to 6 bases and at J to 2 bases, leaving 8 bases not matched to a gene. CDR3 nucleotides: TGTGCCAGCAGGCACGACAGGGCCCTCACAGATACGCAGTATTTT. Translation gives CASRHDRALTDTQYF.

This clonotype was seen repeatedly, ten times or more. The genes are TRBV5-1 and TRBJ2-3, with TRBD2 matching over 12 bases. Trimming cost V 4 bases and J 2 bases; bases outside gene matches: 5. There are 16 residues in the CDR3. Germline CDR1 is SGHRS and CDR2 is YFSETQ. The CDR3 spells CASSPGLAGTTDTQYF. CDR3 DNA: TGCGCCAGCAGCCCCGGACTAGCGGGAACCACAGATACGCAGTATTTT.

This clonotype turned up a few times. This chain uses TRBV28 with TRBJ1-1; maybe TRBD1 (5 bases). The length of the CDR3 is 13 residues. In germline, CDR1 is MDHEN, CDR2 SYDVKM. V dropped 9 bases and J dropped 2 bases, with 13 bases sitting between them. The CDR3 loop is CASRAGVNTEAFF. The CDR3 DNA follows: TGTGCCAGTCGGGCGGGGGTCAACACTGAAGCTTTCTTT.

This clonotype turned up a few times. The genes are TRBV29-1 and TRBJ2-1; D may be TRBD1 (6 bases). The germline gives CDR1 SQVTM, CDR2 ANQGSEA. This CDR3 spans 12 amino acids. The germline V and J ends were trimmed by 2 bases and 8 bases, with 10 bases remaining between them. CDR3 nucleotide sequence: TGCAGCGTTGAACAGGGGTCGGATGAGCAGTTCTTC. It codes for CSVEQGSDEQFF.

CDR3: CASSPGDYGYTF. As DNA, the CDR3 is TGTGCCAGCAGCCCCGGAGACTATGGCTACACCTTC. The chain uses TRBV3-1 and TRBJ1-2; no reliable D call. CDR1 and CDR2 (germline): LGHDT, YNNKEL (reference sequence). V was clipped by 4 bases and J by 3 bases, with 6 bases between them. The CDR3 runs 12 residues.

This clonotype was seen a few times. The gene calls are TRBV28 and TRBJ1-5; D ambiguous. The CDR3 sequence is 16 residues long. V lost 8 bases and J 3 bases, leaving 20 bases between the germline ends. The germline V gene encodes CDR1 MDHEN and CDR2 SYDVKM. The DNA of the CDR3 is TGTGCCAGCCTGGAGCGGCCGCCACCCTACAATCAGCCCCAGCATTTT. Its protein is CASLERPPPYNQPQHF.

The chain couples TRBV24-1 to TRBJ2-3; D could derive from TRBD1 or TRBD2 (5 bases each). This CDR3 has 14 residues. V lost 7 bases and J 3 bases, leaving 13 bases between the germline ends. Germline loops: CDR1 KGHDR, CDR2 SFDVKD. The CDR3 DNA sequence: TGTGCCACCAGGAATTCAGGGACGACAGATACGCAGTATTTT. It is translated as CATRNSGTTDTQYF.

In DNA, the CDR3 is TGCGCCAGCAGCCAAGTCTCAGGGCCCGCGCCTGAAGCTTTCTTT. Protein: CASSQVSGPAPEAFF. The V call is TRBV4-1, the J call TRBJ1-1, with D possibly being TRBD1 (5 bases). This CDR3 comprises 15 residues. The germline gives CDR1 MGHRA, CDR2 YSYEKL. V was trimmed by 1 base and J by 6 bases, leaving 15 bases between them.

This clonotype appeared a few times. V usage is TRBV20-1 and J usage is TRBJ2-1; D perhaps matches TRBD1 (6 bases). The CDR3 runs to 15 residues. The V gene lost 5 bases and the J gene lost 0 bases, with 14 bases spanning the gap. Germline CDR1 reads DFQATT; CDR2 reads SNEGSKA (reference sequence). The CDR3 nucleotides are TGCAGTGCTCCCCCAAGGGGGAGCTCCTACAATGAGCAGTTCTTC. Translation gives CSAPPRGSSYNEQFF.

The genes are TRBV20-1 and TRBJ1-1; 8 nucleotides align to TRBD1. Per the germline V gene, CDR1 is DFQATT and CDR2 is SNEGSKA (reference sequence). CDR3 length: 15 residues. Unmatched junction bases numbered 8, after V lost 5 bases and J lost 0 bases. The CDR3 is CSAGRTGMMNTEAFF. Here the CDR3 DNA reads TGCAGTGCTGGACGGACAGGGATGATGAACACTGAAGCTTTCTTT.

This clonotype appeared many times. The rearrangement links TRBV6-2 or TRBV6-3 to TRBJ1-1; D ambiguous. The CDR3 contains 16 residues. Germline-derived CDR1 and CDR2 are MNHEY and SVGEGT. The V end lost 0 bases, the J end lost 2 bases, and 13 bases lay between the germline ends. CDR3 DNA sequence: TGTGCCAGCAGTTACTCGATATTAGGACTAAACACTGAAGCTTTCTTT. It encodes CASSYSILGLNTEAFF.

This chain uses TRBV28 with TRBJ2-3; TRBD2 aligns across 8 bases. J gave up 1 base and V 4 bases, and 7 bases lay outside the gene matches. CDR1 and CDR2 from the germline V gene are MDHEN and SYDVKM. The CDR3 contains 16 residues. Written as DNA, the CDR3 is TGTGCCAGCAGTTCCGGCGGGGGGCGCGGCACAGATACGCAGTATTTT. Protein product: CASSSGGGRGTDTQYF.

This sequence joins TRBV28 and TRBJ2-6; D is uncertain. The CDR3 extends over 14 amino acids. Germline V gene sequence: CDR1 MDHEN, CDR2 SYDVKM. Trimming cost V 7 bases and J 3 bases, with 10 bases left between them. Written as DNA, the CDR3 is TGTGCCAGCACCTGGGGTGGTGGGGCCAACGTCCTGACTTTC. It specifies CASTWGGGANVLTF.

Worth noting for this clonotype: A much larger clone lies one base from this, so it may be a read error. This rearrangement joins TRBV7-8 to TRBJ1-4, with TRBD1 as a possible D gene (6 bases). The CDR3 is made up of 20 amino acids. Looked up from germline, CDR1 is SGHVS and CDR2 is FQNEAQ. Trimming took off 2 bases at V and 0 bases at J, with 22 bases between the two ends. CDR3 bases: TGTGCCAGCAGCTTACCGCCCCGGAACAGGGATTTGCCAACTAATGAAAAACTGTTTTTT. This sequence encodes CASSLPPRNRDLPTNEKLFF.

This chain uses TRBV5-8 with TRBJ1-5; no definite D call. With 1 base removed from V and 4 bases from J, the gap between germline ends came to 3 bases. This CDR3 contains 12 residues. Germline V gene sequence: CDR1 SGHTS, CDR2 YDEGEE. DNA of the CDR3: TGTGCCAGCAGCTTGCAAAATCAGCCCCAGCATTTT. This codes for CASSLQNQPQHF.

The table lists this clonotype with a few counts. The chain joins TRBV5-4 to TRBJ1-1; 7 nucleotides agree with TRBD1. This CDR3 comprises 14 residues. Germline values: CDR1 SGHNT, CDR2 YYREEE (reference sequence). The junction had 4 bases not matched to a gene; V was cut back by 4 bases and J by 1 base. This chain's CDR3 is CASSPGQENTEAFF. The CDR3 DNA sequence: TGTGCCAGCAGCCCCGGACAGGAGAACACTGAAGCTTTCTTT.